This T cell receptor (beta chain) was captured by sequencing in a study of blood T cell repertoires in COVID-19. Overall study context: Samples came from the United States, Italy and Spain, spanning acute and convalescent COVID-19. T cells, B-cell-depleted T cells, or PBMCs supplied cDNA or gDNA.

This CDR3 is built from 13 residues. Germline V gene data show CDR1 as MNHEY and CDR2 as SMNVEV (reference sequence). V lost 2 bases to trimming and J lost 9 bases; unmatched junction nucleotides: 3. In the authors' methods: Amplification from reference gene primers served as the basis for estimated nucleated cell counts. Method: immunoSEQ multiplex PCR; TCRdb's copy keeps in-frame clones and lacks some. The DNA gave D and trimming, while V, J and clone size come from that table. Of 55,000 to 85,000 clones in the sample, more than 65% were seen once. This clone was picked up one time. Sequences were obtained from peripheral blood. This rearrangement joins TRBV27 to TRBJ2-7, with 11 bases that match TRBD1. The sequence came from a woman aged 70-85 years with acute or convalescent COVID-19. CDR3 bases: TGTGCCAGCAGTTTAGGGACAGGGGGGGGGCAGTACTTC. Translation: CASSLGTGGGQYF.